These T cell receptor beta chains were read from a single sample in a study of identical twins' blood T cells. TCRdb reprocessed the 5' RACE reads via MiXCR and lists one record per CDR3 protein. The sample shows roughly 340,000 distinct CDR3 sequences, more than 25% of them seen only once. The sample comprised PBMCs. These receptors all stem from a woman aged 18-55 years in good health. Each CDR3 is given with its conserved first and last residue. The D gene is left open where the match is weak. Size is omitted from some rows. Given values are once, few, many or a class for expanded clones.

size	D	V	J	CDR3	DNA
few	-	TRBV29-1	TRBJ1-1	CSVQGMGSEAFF	TGCAGCGTACAGGGAATGGGCAGTGAAGCTTTCTTT
-	-	TRBV7-9	TRBJ2-3	CAVVGDSSTDTQYF	TGTGCCGTCGTCGGGGACTCTAGCACAGATACGCAGTATTTT
many	-	TRBV29-1	TRBJ2-1	CSVEDPSSYNEQFF	TGCAGCGTTGAAGACCCAAGCTCCTACAATGAGCAGTTCTTC
-	-	TRBV12-3/TRBV12-4	TRBJ2-1	CASSPKSSTTYNEQFF	TGTGCCAGCAGCCCTAAGTCCAGCACCACCTACAATGAGCAGTTCTTC
few	TRBD2	TRBV29-1	TRBJ2-1	CSVDGGGSSYNEQFF	TGCAGCGTTGATGGGGGAGGGAGCTCCTACAATGAGCAGTTCTTC
-	-	TRBV20-1	TRBJ2-2	CSAGKRGTNTGELFF	TGCAGTGCTGGCAAGAGGGGTACGAACACCGGGGAGCTGTTTTTT
-	TRBD1	TRBV7-9	TRBJ1-3	CASSSTRQGAHTIYF	TGTGCCAGCAGCTCTACGAGGCAGGGGGCGCACACCATATATTTT
few	-	TRBV11-3	TRBJ2-2	CASSTGPTTGELFF	TGTGCCAGCAGCACGGGACCTACCACCGGGGAACTGTTTTTT
-	TRBD1	TRBV3-1	TRBJ2-2	CASSKTQGWTGELFF	TGTGCCAGCAGTAAGACACAGGGGTGGACCGGGGAGCTGTTTTTT
few	TRBD2	TRBV5-4	TRBJ2-2	CASSPGLARITGELFF	TGTGCCAGCAGCCCGGGACTAGCGAGGATCACCGGTGAGCTGTTTTTT
-	TRBD2	TRBV7-9	TRBJ2-1	CASRPILAGSSDEQFF	TGTGCCAGCAGACCTATACTAGCGGGGTCTAGCGATGAGCAGTTCTTC
few	-	TRBV6-5	TRBJ1-6	CASNPTGGAPLHF	TGTGCCAGCAACCCGACTGGTGGGGCACCCCTCCACTTT
few	TRBD1	TRBV27	TRBJ1-3	CASSPIKGAFSGNTIYF	TGTGCCAGCAGTCCGATCAAGGGGGCCTTCTCTGGAAACACCATATATTTT
-	-	TRBV7-3	TRBJ1-1	CASSLTGRYGTEAFF	TGTGCCAGCAGCTTAACAGGAAGGTATGGTACTGAAGCTTTCTTT
once	TRBD1	TRBV6-1	TRBJ1-1	CASSRGQGSTGAFF	TGTGCCAGCAGCCGGGGACAGGGTTCAACTGGAGCTTTCTTT
many	-	TRBV7-8	TRBJ1-1	CASSPGMSPNTEAFF	TGTGCCAGCAGCCCCGGAATGTCACCGAACACTGAAGCTTTCTTT
-	-	TRBV7-6	TRBJ1-6	CASSLSYARNSPLHF	TGTGCCAGCAGCTTATCTTATGCCAGGAATTCACCCCTCCACTTT
-	TRBD1	TRBV20-1	TRBJ1-5	CSANRDRVNQPQHF	TGCAGTGCAAACCGGGACAGGGTCAATCAGCCCCAGCATTTT
-	-	TRBV20-1	TRBJ1-5	CSAAMDRGSNQPQHF	TGCAGTGCGGCTATGGATAGGGGGAGCAATCAGCCCCAGCATTTT
once	-	TRBV24-1	TRBJ2-3	CATSDPSGTDTQYF	TGTGCCACCAGTGACCCCTCGGGAACAGATACGCAGTATTTT
many	-	TRBV29-1	TRBJ2-2	CSVSPNTGELFF	TGCAGCGTAAGCCCGAACACCGGGGAGCTGTTTTTT
few	-	TRBV6-2/TRBV6-3	TRBJ2-3	CASSYGPASDTQYF	TGTGCCAGCAGTTACGGCCCGGCTTCCGATACGCAGTATTTT
-	-	TRBV28	TRBJ1-5	CASSQPDSSHYQPQHF	TGTGCCAGCAGCCAACCCGACAGTTCCCACTATCAGCCCCAGCATTTT
few	-	TRBV29-1	TRBJ1-1	CSVDRRGTEAFF	TGCAGCGTTGATAGGAGGGGGACTGAAGCTTTCTTT
-	-	TRBV5-1	TRBJ2-3	CASSLEGGNTDTQYF	TGCGCCAGCAGCTTGGAGGGGGGCAACACAGATACGCAGTATTTT
-	TRBD1	TRBV20-1	TRBJ1-1	CSVRKGADTEAFF	TGCAGTGTTAGGAAGGGGGCGGACACTGAAGCTTTCTTT
-	-	TRBV20-1	TRBJ2-1	CSARDHGSYNEQFF	TGCAGTGCTAGAGACCATGGATCCTACAATGAGCAGTTCTTC
few	-	TRBV6-2/TRBV6-3	TRBJ1-1	CASSYTWGAEAFF	TGTGCCAGCAGTTACACTTGGGGGGCTGAAGCTTTCTTT
-	-	TRBV25-1	TRBJ1-1	CASSEEWGTEAFF	TGTGCCAGCAGTGAAGAATGGGGCACTGAAGCTTTCTTT
few	-	TRBV24-1	TRBJ2-1	CATSDSRRVSEQFF	TGTGCCACCAGTGATTCAAGGCGAGTTAGTGAGCAGTTCTTC
-	-	TRBV20-1	TRBJ2-7	CSASLGASYEQYF	TGCAGTGCTTCCCTAGGTGCGTCCTACGAGCAGTACTTC
once	TRBD1	TRBV20-1	TRBJ1-4	CSARDLGTAVDEKLFF	TGCAGTGCTAGAGACCTTGGGACAGCAGTGGATGAAAAACTGTTTTTT
many	-	TRBV19	TRBJ1-2	CASSKVAGAYGYTF	TGTGCCAGTAGTAAGGTCGCAGGGGCCTATGGCTACACCTTC
few	TRBD1	TRBV11-2	TRBJ2-7	CASSLVADRAYEQYF	TGTGCCAGCAGCTTGGTTGCGGACAGGGCCTACGAGCAGTACTTC
-	TRBD2	TRBV20-1	TRBJ2-2	CSAREGTSGRARSGELFF	TGCAGTGCTAGAGAGGGGACTAGCGGGAGGGCCAGGTCCGGGGAGCTGTTTTTT
few	-	TRBV7-9	TRBJ1-5	CASSTHASNQPQHF	TGTGCCAGCTCTACGCACGCGAGCAATCAGCCCCAGCATTTT
-	TRBD2	TRBV7-9	TRBJ2-3	CVSTRERENADTQYF	TGTGTCAGCACTCGAGAGCGGGAGAACGCAGATACGCAGTATTTT
-	-	TRBV5-1	TRBJ2-3	CASSAVKSTDTQYF	TGCGCCAGCAGCGCTGTCAAGTCCACAGATACGCAGTATTTT
-	TRBD1	TRBV28	TRBJ2-3	CASTLGTGGLAGAPTLTDTQYF	TGTGCCAGCACCTTAGGGACAGGGGGCCTAGCGGGGGCCCCAACTTTAACAGATACGCAGTATTTT
many	-	TRBV10-3	TRBJ2-2	CAISESTGTGELFF	TGTGCCATCAGTGAGTCTACAGGGACCGGGGAGCTGTTTTTT
-	TRBD1	TRBV14	TRBJ1-6	CASSWTGFDSPLHF	TGTGCCAGCAGCTGGACAGGGTTTGATTCACCCCTCCACTTT
-	-	TRBV7-7	TRBJ2-1	CASSSWTCDEQFF	TGTGCTAGCAGCTCCTGGACATGCGATGAGCAGTTCTTC
-	TRBD1	TRBV10-3	TRBJ1-1	CAIRGDRGNTEAFF	TGTGCCATCAGGGGGGACAGGGGGAACACTGAAGCTTTCTTT
-	TRBD1	TRBV7-8	TRBJ2-4	CASSFNPGTGGTKNIQYF	TGTGCCAGCAGCTTTAATCCAGGGACAGGGGGTACCAAAAACATTCAGTACTTC
-	-	TRBV3-1	TRBJ1-5	CASSQDVNQPQHF	TGTGCCAGCAGCCAAGATGTCAATCAGCCCCAGCATTTT
many	-	TRBV29-1	TRBJ1-1	CSVLRYGDTEAFF	TGCAGCGTCTTACGCTACGGGGACACTGAAGCTTTCTTT
many	-	TRBV20-1	TRBJ2-2	CSARVHTGELFF	TGCAGTGCTAGGGTCCACACCGGGGAGCTGTTTTTT
-	-	TRBV4-3	TRBJ2-3	CASSQTPWKDTQYF	TGCGCCAGCAGCCAAACCCCTTGGAAGGATACGCAGTATTTT
many	-	TRBV20-1	TRBJ2-1	CSAIPGQKNEQFF	TGCAGTGCGATACCGGGACAAAAAAATGAGCAGTTCTTC
-	-	TRBV2	TRBJ1-5	CASSGGSLGAQHF	TGTGCCAGCAGTGGGGGGAGCCTGGGGGCCCAGCATTTT
few	TRBD2	TRBV6-1	TRBJ2-1	CASSERQAGNEQFF	TGTGCCAGCAGTGAAAGGCAAGCGGGAAATGAGCAGTTCTTC
many	-	TRBV20-1	TRBJ1-1	CSARDSGRGTEAFF	TGCAGTGCTAGAGATTCAGGCAGGGGTACTGAAGCTTTCTTT
-	-	TRBV5-1	TRBJ1-1	CASSWTRNTEAFF	TGCGCCAGCAGCTGGACTAGGAACACTGAAGCTTTCTTT
-	-	TRBV13	TRBJ1-1	CASSYPPGGHTEAFF	TGTGCCAGCAGCTACCCCCCAGGCGGGCACACTGAAGCTTTCTTT
-	TRBD1	TRBV20-1	TRBJ2-3	CSAGKTGKTDTQYF	TGCAGTGCTGGGAAGACAGGGAAAACAGATACGCAGTATTTT
-	-	TRBV2	TRBJ2-1	CASSEYYNEQFF	TGTGCCAGCAGTGAATATTACAATGAGCAGTTCTTC
few	-	TRBV5-5	TRBJ2-3	CASSLYQSGTDTQYF	TGTGCCAGCAGCTTGTACCAGAGTGGCACAGATACGCAGTATTTT